What follows is one T cell receptor (beta chain) and its context. The time point: after dendritic cell vaccination, including at tumor progression/relapse. This record belongs to a study of glioma-infiltrating T cells after dendritic cell vaccination. At the level of the study: Autologous tumor lysate-pulsed dendritic cell vaccination was given between the early 2000s and the early 2010s.

Germline CDR1 reads SGHNT; CDR2 reads YENEEA. The CDR3 is 13 amino acids. V dropped 5 bases and J dropped 5 bases, with 12 bases sitting between them. TCRB CDR3 was amplified from 2 ug genomic DNA or less. Method: immunoSEQ multiplex PCR; TCRdb's copy keeps in-frame clones and lacks some. Of roughly 100,000 clones listed, around 90% are singletons. The V and J genes are TRBV11-3 and TRBJ2-5, with TRBD2 as a possible D gene (5 bases). This TCR came from a human donor with glioblastoma. This specimen was blood, taken after dendritic cell vaccination. CDR3 coding DNA: TGTGCCAGCAGCCTCAGTGGGGAGGAGACCCAGTACTTC. Amino acids: CASSLSGEETQYF.